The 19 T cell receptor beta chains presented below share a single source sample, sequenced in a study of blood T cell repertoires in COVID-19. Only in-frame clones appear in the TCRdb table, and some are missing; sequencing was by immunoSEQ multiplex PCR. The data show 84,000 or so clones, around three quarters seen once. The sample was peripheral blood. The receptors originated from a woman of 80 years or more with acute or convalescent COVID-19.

This CDR3 is CASSMAPSGSREQYF. Here the CDR3 DNA reads TGTGCCAGTAGTATGGCCCCCAGCGGGAGCAGGGAGCAGTACTTC. The chain uses TRBV19 and TRBJ2-7, with 8 bases fitting TRBD2. With 3 bases clipped from V and 7 bases from J, the junction kept 11 bases outside the gene matches. Germline V gene data show CDR1 as LNHDA and CDR2 as SQIVND (reference sequence). This CDR3 spans 15 amino acids.

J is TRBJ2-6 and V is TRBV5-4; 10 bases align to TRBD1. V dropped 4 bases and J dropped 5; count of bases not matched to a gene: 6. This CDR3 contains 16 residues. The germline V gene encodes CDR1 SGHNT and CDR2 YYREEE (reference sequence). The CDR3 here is CASSARQGARANVLTF. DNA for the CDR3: TGTGCCAGCAGCGCCCGACAGGGGGCGAGGGCCAACGTCCTGACTTTC.

The CDR3 DNA reads TGTGCCAGTAGTAATAGGAGAGGGTCCTCCTACGAGCAGTACTTC. This codes for CASSNRRGSSYEQYF. The chain couples TRBV19 to TRBJ2-7; D may be TRBD2 (5 bases). The CDR3 contains 15 residues. Looked up from germline, CDR1 is LNHDA and CDR2 is SQIVND (reference sequence). V lost 4 bases, J lost 0 bases, and 13 bases lay in between. Full variable domain (rest looked up from reference TRBV19 and TRBJ2-7): DGGITQSPKYLFRKEGQNVTLSCEQNLNHDAMYWYRQDPGQGLRLIYYSQIVNDFQKGDIAEGYSVSREKKESFPLTVTSAQKNPTAFYLCASSNRRGSSYEQYFGPGTRLTVT.

CDR3 sequence: CASSRLREIDGELFF. Here the CDR3 DNA reads TGCGCCAGCAGCCGTCTGAGGGAGATCGACGGGGAGCTGTTTTTT. The V call is TRBV5-1, the J call TRBJ2-2; maybe TRBD2 (5 bases). The ends were cut back, 4 bases at V and 7 bases at J, with 17 bases in the middle. In germline, CDR1 is SGHRS, CDR2 YFSETQ. CDR3 length: 15 amino acids.

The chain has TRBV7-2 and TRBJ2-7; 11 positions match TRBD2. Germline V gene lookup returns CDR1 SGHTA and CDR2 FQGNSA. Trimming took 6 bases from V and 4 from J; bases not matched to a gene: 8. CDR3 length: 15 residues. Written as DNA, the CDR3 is TGTGCCAGCAGGGAGACTAGCGGGGTGTTTTACGAGCAGTACTTC. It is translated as CASRETSGVFYEQYF. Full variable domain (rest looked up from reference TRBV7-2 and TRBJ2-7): GAGVSQSPSNKVTEKGKDVELRCDPISGHTALYWYRQSLGQGLEFLIYFQGNSAPDKSGLPSDRFSAERTGGSVSTLTIQRTQQEDSAVYLCASRETSGVFYEQYFGPGTRLTVT.

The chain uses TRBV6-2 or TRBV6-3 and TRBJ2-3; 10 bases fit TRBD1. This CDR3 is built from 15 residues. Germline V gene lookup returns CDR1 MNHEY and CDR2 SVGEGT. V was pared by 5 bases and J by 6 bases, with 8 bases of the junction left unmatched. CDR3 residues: CASSPRVTGGDTQYF. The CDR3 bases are TGTGCCAGCAGTCCGAGAGTGACAGGGGGCGATACGCAGTATTTT.

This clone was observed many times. The CDR3 coding sequence is TGTGCCAGCAGCACAGGGGTTGGGAATTCACCCCTCCACTTT. Protein product: CASSTGVGNSPLHF. The chain joins TRBV7-3 to TRBJ1-6, with TRBD1 identical over 7 bases. The V gene's germline CDR1 is SGHTA and CDR2 FQGTGA. Trimming took 5 bases from V and 7 from J; bases not matched to a gene: 5. The CDR3 consists of 14 residues.

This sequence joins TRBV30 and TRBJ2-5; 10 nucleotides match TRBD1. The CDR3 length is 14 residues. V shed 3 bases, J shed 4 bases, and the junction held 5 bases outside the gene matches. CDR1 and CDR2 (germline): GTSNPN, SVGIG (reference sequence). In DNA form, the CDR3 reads TGTGCCTGGAGCGGGACAGGGGTGCGAGAGACCCAGTACTTC. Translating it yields CAWSGTGVRETQYF.

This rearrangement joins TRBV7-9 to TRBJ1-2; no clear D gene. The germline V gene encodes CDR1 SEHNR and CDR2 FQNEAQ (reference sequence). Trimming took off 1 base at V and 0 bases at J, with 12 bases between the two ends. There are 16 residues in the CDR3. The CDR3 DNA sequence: TGTGCCAGCAGCTTAGGGGCAGCCTTGACTAACTATGGCTACACCTTC. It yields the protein CASSLGAALTNYGYTF.

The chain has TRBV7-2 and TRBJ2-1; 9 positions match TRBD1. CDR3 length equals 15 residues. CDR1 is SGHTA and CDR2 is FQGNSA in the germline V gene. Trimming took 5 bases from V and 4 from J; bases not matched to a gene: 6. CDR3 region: CASSAGQGIYNEQFF. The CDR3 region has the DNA TGTGCCAGCAGCGCGGGACAGGGAATTTACAATGAGCAGTTCTTC. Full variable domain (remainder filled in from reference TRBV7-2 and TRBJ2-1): GAGVSQSPSNKVTEKGKDVELRCDPISGHTALYWYRQSLGQGLEFLIYFQGNSAPDKSGLPSDRFSAERTGGSVSTLTIQRTQQEDSAVYLCASSAGQGIYNEQFFGPGTRLTVL.

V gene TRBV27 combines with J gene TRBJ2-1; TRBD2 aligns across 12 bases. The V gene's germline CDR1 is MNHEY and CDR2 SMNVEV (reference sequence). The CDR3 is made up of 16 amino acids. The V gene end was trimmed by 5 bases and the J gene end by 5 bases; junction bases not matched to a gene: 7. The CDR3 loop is CASSTWTSGNHNEQFF. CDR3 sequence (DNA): TGTGCCAGCAGTACTTGGACTAGCGGGAACCACAATGAGCAGTTCTTC.

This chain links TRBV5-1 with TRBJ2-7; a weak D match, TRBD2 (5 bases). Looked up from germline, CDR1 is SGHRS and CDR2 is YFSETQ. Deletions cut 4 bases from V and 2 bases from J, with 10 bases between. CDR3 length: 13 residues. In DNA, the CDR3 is TGCGCCAGCAGCCCCGGGGTAGCCTACGAGCAGTACTTC. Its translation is CASSPGVAYEQYF.

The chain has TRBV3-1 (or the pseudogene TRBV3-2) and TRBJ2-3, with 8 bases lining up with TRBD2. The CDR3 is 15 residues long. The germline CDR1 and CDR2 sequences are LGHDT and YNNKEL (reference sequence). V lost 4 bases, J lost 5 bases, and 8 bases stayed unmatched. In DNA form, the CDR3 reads TGTGCCAGCAGCCCAGCGGGGGTTAGGGTAGATACGCAGTATTTT. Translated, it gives CASSPAGVRVDTQYF.

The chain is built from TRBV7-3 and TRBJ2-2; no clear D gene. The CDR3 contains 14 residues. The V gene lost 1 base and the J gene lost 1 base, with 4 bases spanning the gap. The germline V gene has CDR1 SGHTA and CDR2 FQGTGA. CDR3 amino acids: CASSLNLNTGELFF. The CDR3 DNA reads TGTGCCAGCAGCTTAAATCTGAACACCGGGGAGCTGTTTTTT.

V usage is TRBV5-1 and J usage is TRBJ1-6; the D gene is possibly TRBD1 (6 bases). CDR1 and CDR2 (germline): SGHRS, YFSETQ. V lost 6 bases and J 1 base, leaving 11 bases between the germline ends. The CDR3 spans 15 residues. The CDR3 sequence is CASTVGASYNSPLHF. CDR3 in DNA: TGCGCCAGCACAGTGGGGGCGTCCTATAATTCACCCCTCCACTTT.

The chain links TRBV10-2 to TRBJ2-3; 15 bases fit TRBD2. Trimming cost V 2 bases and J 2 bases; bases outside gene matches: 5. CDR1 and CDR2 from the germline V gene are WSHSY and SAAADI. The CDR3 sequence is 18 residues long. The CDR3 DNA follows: TGCGCCAGCAGTGAGACCGGGACTAGCGGGGGGAACACAGATACGCAGTATTTT. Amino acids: CASSETGTSGGNTDTQYF.

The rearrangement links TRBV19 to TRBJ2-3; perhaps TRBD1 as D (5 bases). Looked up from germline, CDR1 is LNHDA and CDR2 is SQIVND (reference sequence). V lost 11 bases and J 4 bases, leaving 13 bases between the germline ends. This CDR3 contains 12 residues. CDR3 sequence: CAAGPQADTQYF. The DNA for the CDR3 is TGTGCCGCCGGGCCACAGGCAGATACGCAGTATTTT.

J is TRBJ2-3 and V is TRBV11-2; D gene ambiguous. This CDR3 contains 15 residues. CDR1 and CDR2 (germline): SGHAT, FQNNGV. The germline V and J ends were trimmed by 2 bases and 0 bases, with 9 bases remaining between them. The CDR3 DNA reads TGTGCCAGCAGCTTAAACGGGTTTAGCACAGATACGCAGTATTTT. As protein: CASSLNGFSTDTQYF.

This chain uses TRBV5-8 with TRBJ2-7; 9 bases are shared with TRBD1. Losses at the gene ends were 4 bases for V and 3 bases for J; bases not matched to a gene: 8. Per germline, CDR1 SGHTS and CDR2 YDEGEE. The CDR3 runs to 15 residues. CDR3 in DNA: TGTGCCAGCAGCCCGACGGGGACAGGGTTCTACGAGCAGTACTTC. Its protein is CASSPTGTGFYEQYF.